This passage covers 7 T cell receptor beta chains from one sample sequenced in a study of CD8+CD57+ T cells in acquired aplastic anemia (dated by TCRdb to the late 2010s). This sample was sequenced with an Illumina HiSeq 2000. Genomic DNA was used as template for profiling of TCR beta VDJ combinations and CDR3 sequences. The raw public reads went through TCRdb reprocessing: fastp at Q25, MiXCR clone calling, in-frame beta chains kept. Every CDR3 protein is listed once, alongside the most common genes and DNA of its rows. Counted in this sample were about 160,000 distinct CDR3 sequences; roughly 48% of them appeared once. The top ten clones comprise 1.1% of the sample. Sequenced input: sorted CD4+, CD8+, or CD8+CD57+ T cells (not recorded which) from PBMCs. The receptors originated from a human donor in good health.

This clonotype has ten or more counts. V gene TRBV25-1 combines with J gene TRBJ1-1, with D unclear. The V gene lost 7 bases and the J gene lost 1 base, with 10 bases spanning the gap. Germline V gene lookup returns CDR1 MGHDK and CDR2 SYGVNS. This CDR3 has 13 residues. The CDR3 sequence is CASTSQTNTEAFF. CDR3 DNA sequence: TGTGCCAGCACCTCGCAGACGAACACTGAAGCTTTCTTT.

With regard to this clonotype: It is likely a read error, because the conserved phenylalanine at the end of the CDR3 is missing. The V and J genes are TRBV20-1 and TRBJ1-3, with D hard to call. The CDR3 consists of 14 residues. Trimming stripped 1 base from V and 4 bases from J, with 11 bases between. Germline CDR1 reads DFQATT; CDR2 reads SNEGSKA (reference sequence). Here the CDR3 DNA reads TGCAGTGCTAGAGGTGATTCTCTGGGAAACACCATATATTCT. Its translation is CSARGDSLGNTIYS.

This clonotype has a single count. The V and J genes are TRBV7-2 and TRBJ2-7, with D unclear. The V gene's germline CDR1 is SGHTA and CDR2 FQGNSA. This CDR3 region has 14 residues. Trimming shortened V by 3 bases and J by 3 bases, and 12 bases separated the two germline ends. This CDR3 is CASSLESNVYEQYF. For the CDR3, the DNA is TGTGCCAGCAGCTTGGAATCGAATGTCTACGAGCAGTACTTC.

This clonotype came up many times. This chain uses TRBV12-3 or TRBV12-4 with TRBJ1-2, with D possibly TRBD1 on 6 matching bases. The CDR3 consists of 13 residues. With 4 bases removed from V and 4 bases from J, the gap between germline ends came to 10 bases. The CDR3 loop reads CASSCQGCYGYTF. In DNA form, the CDR3 reads TGTGCCAGCAGTTGCCAGGGGTGCTATGGCTACACCTTC.

This clonotype was seen many times. Germline and junction disagree at one end, which may indicate a read error. The J gene is TRBJ2-3, the V gene TRBV7-2, with 15 positions matching TRBD2. The CDR3 length is 12 residues. From germline, CDR1 is SGHTA and CDR2 FQGNSA. CDR3 bases: TGTGCCAGCAGCACGGGACTAGCGGGGGGTTCTTTT. This sequence encodes CASSTGLAGGSF.

This clonotype was seen at least ten times. J is TRBJ2-7 and V is TRBV6-1, with 7 bases matching TRBD1. The germline V gene has CDR1 MNHNS and CDR2 SASEGT. V lost 3 bases to trimming and J lost 1 base; unmatched junction nucleotides: 6. CDR3 length equals 15 residues. The CDR3 bases are TGTGCCAGCAGTGACCGACAGGGTATTTCCTACGAGCAGTACTTC. Protein product: CASSDRQGISYEQYF.

This clonotype has more than one count but fewer than ten. The J gene is TRBJ2-3, the V gene TRBV24-1; D ambiguous. CDR1 KGHDR and CDR2 SFDVKD come from the germline V gene. This CDR3 has 12 amino acids. The V gene lost 4 bases and the J gene lost 8 bases, with 9 bases spanning the gap. This CDR3 reads CATSDRPGTQYF. As DNA, the CDR3 is TGTGCCACCAGTGACCGCCCGGGTACGCAGTATTTT.